Given below is one T cell receptor (beta chain) in context. CDR1 SGDLS and CDR2 YYNGEE come from the germline V gene. The CDR3 is made up of 13 amino acids. V lost 0 bases to trimming and J lost 7 bases, with 10 bases between them. Sequenced by immunoSEQ multiplex PCR; TCRdb stores in-frame clones only, minus some. The sample lists a few hundred thousand clones, approximately 81% seen once, with roughly 3.9% in the top ten. The sample comes from a study of blood T cell repertoires in COVID-19. The chain is built from TRBV9 and TRBJ1-1; D not certain. The TCR comes from a woman aged 18-29 years with acute or convalescent COVID-19. Sequencing input: peripheral blood. The CDR3 loop reads CASSVGGVSEAFF. CDR3 DNA: TGTGCCAGCAGCGTAGGGGGAGTCAGTGAAGCTTTCTTT.